This record covers a single TCR beta chain. This entry belongs to a study of blood T cell repertoires in COVID-19. Germline CDR1 SGHVS, CDR2 FNYEAQ. V was pared by 1 base and J by 5 bases, with 10 bases of the junction left unmatched. This CDR3 spans 16 amino acids. Donors were grouped by their self-reported clinical history. Either two negative PCRs, clearance, or symptom resolution qualified Cohort 3 donors as recovered. Original handling: The assay estimated nucleated cells by amplifying reference gene primers. The repertoire was sequenced with immunoSEQ multiplex PCR; TCRdb's copy has only in-frame clones and lacks some. The V and J calls and clone size come from that table; D and trimming were worked out from the DNA. The sample yields around 250,000 clones, approximately 83% seen once.

This chain uses TRBV7-6 with TRBJ2-5; TRBD2 agrees at 7 bases. The TCR originated in a woman aged 50 to 60 who had recovered from COVID-19. Sequencing input: PBMCs or T cells enriched from blood (not recorded which). The CDR3 nucleotides read TGTGCCAGCAGCTTAGGTGGCGGGAGAACGTCGGAGACCCAGTACTTC. It yields the protein CASSLGGGRTSETQYF.